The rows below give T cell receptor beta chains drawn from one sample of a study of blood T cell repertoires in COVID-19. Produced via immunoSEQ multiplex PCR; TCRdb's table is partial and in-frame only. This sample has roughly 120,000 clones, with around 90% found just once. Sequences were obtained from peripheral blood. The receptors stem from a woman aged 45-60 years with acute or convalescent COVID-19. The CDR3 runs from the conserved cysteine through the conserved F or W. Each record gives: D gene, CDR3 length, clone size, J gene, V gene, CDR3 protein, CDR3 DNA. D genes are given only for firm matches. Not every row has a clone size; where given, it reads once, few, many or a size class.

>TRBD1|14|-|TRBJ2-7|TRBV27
CASSLQGAPGEQYF
TGTGCCAGCAGTTTACAGGGGGCCCCTGGCGAGCAGTACTTC
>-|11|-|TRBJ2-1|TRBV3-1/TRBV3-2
CASSLRYEQFF
TGTGCCAGCAGCCTTCGTTATGAGCAGTTCTTC
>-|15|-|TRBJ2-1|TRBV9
CASSLTGTPYNEQFF
TGTGCCAGCAGCTTAACCGGGACACCCTACAATGAGCAGTTCTTC
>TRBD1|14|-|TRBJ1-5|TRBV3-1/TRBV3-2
CASSHGTGRQPQHF
TGTGCCAGCAGCCATGGGACAGGGCGACAGCCCCAGCATTTT
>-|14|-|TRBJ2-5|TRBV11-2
CASSGLQGQETQYF
TGTGCCAGCAGCGGCCTCCAGGGTCAAGAGACCCAGTACTTC
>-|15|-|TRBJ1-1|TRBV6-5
CASSASYRVNTEAFF
TGTGCCAGCAGCGCCTCGTACAGGGTGAACACTGAAGCTTTCTTT
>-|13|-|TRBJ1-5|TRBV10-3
CAISDSYNQPQHF
TGTGCCATCAGTGATAGCTACAATCAGCCCCAGCATTTT
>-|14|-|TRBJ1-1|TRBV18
CASSPGQRNTEAFF
TGTGCCAGCTCACCAGGACAGAGGAACACTGAAGCTTTCTTT
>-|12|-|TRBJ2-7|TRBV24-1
CATSDPSNRQYF
TGTGCCACCAGTGACCCTAGTAATAGGCAGTACTTC
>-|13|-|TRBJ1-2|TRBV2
CASSDRVNYGYTF
TGTGCCAGCAGTGACAGGGTTAACTATGGCTACACCTTC
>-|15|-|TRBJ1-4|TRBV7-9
CASSREETANEKLFF
TGTGCCAGCAGTCGCGAGGAGACAGCTAATGAAAAACTGTTTTTT
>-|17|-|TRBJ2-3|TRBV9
CASSVEVTSGSTDTQYF
TGTGCCAGCAGCGTAGAGGTAACTAGTGGGAGCACAGATACGCAGTATTTT
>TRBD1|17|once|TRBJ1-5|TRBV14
CASSQPRDRYSNQPQHF
TGTGCCAGCAGCCAGCCCAGGGACAGATATAGCAATCAGCCCCAGCATTTT
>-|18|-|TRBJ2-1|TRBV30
CAWSVRYKTTPPYNEQFF
TGTGCCTGGAGTGTACGTTACAAAACTACACCACCGTACAATGAGCAGTTCTTC
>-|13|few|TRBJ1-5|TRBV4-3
CASSRALNQPQHF
TGCGCCAGCAGCCGGGCTCTCAATCAGCCCCAGCATTTT
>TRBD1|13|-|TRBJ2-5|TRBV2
CASMGQQQETQYF
TGTGCCAGCATGGGACAGCAACAAGAGACCCAGTACTTC
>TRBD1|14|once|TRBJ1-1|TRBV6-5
CASTPGTGYTEAFF
TGTGCCAGCACCCCCGGGACAGGGTATACTGAAGCTTTCTTT
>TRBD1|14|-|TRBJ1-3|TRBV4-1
CASSQVNRGNTIYF
TGCGCCAGCAGCCAAGTTAACAGGGGCAACACCATATATTTT
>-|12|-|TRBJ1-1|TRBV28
CASRDFDTEAFF
TGTGCCAGCAGGGACTTTGACACTGAAGCTTTCTTT
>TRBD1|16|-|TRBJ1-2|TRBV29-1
CSAPGTGVVGSYGYTF
TGCAGCGCTCCCGGGACAGGGGTTGTGGGGTCCTATGGCTACACCTTC
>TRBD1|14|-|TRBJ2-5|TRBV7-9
CASSLGTGDETQYF
TGTGCCAGCAGCTTAGGGACAGGGGACGAGACCCAGTACTTC
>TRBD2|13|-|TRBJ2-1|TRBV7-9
CASMSGTYNEQFF
TGTGCCAGCATGAGCGGGACCTACAATGAGCAGTTCTTC
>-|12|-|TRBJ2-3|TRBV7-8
CASSPSADTQYF
TGTGCCAGCAGCCCCTCCGCAGATACGCAGTATTTT
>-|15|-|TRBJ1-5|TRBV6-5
CASSMLMGANQPQHF
TGTGCCAGCAGCATGTTAATGGGGGCAAATCAGCCCCAGCATTTT
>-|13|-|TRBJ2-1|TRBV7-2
CASRNRSYNEQFF
TGTGCCAGCAGAAACAGATCCTACAATGAGCAGTTCTTC
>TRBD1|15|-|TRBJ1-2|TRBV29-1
CSVETRQGSLGGYTF
TGCAGCGTTGAAACCCGACAGGGAAGTTTAGGAGGCTACACCTTC
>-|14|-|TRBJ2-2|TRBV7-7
CASSLEQHFGELFF
TGTGCTAGCAGCTTAGAACAGCACTTCGGGGAGCTGTTTTTT
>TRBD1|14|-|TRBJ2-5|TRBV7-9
CASSTLTGQETQYF
TGTGCCAGCAGCACCTTGACAGGGCAAGAGACCCAGTACTTC
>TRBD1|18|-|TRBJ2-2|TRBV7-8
CASSLVGTGGSNTGELFF
TGTGCCAGCAGCTTAGTCGGGACAGGGGGCTCGAACACCGGGGAGCTGTTTTTT
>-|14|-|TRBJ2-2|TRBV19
CASSIRSEVGELFF
TGTGCCAGTAGTATTAGGAGTGAGGTCGGGGAGCTGTTTTTT